This T cell receptor (beta chain) was identified during a study of cytomegalovirus exposure and HLA in healthy donors. Study-wide points: Most of the CMV-associated TCR beta chains (in a later analysis) appeared to be HLA-restricted. In vitro checks showed that a few CMV-associated chains really do target CMV antigens. Further analysis, carried out later, found HLA-associated TCR beta chains more clonally expanded than equally common other chains.

It was with 60 Vbeta and 13 Jbeta primers that the PCR ran. This table comes from immunoSEQ multiplex PCR, and its TCRdb copy is limited to in-frame clones, with some not included. The repertoire holds some 130,000 clones, with 84% as singletons. Notes on this clone: Its antigen is not identified.

The sequencing input was PBMCs. The receptor's source is a man aged 50 to 60 in good health and CMV-seronegative.

DNA of the CDR3: TGTGCCAGTAGTTGGGGTTTGGGGGCGAATGAAGCTTTCTTT. Translating gives CASSWGLGANEAFF. The J gene is TRBJ1-1, the V gene TRBV19; D may be TRBD1 (6 bases). Trimming removed 5 bases at V and 7 bases at J, with 17 bases between. Germline CDR1 is LNHDA and CDR2 is SQIVND (reference sequence). The CDR3 consists of 14 residues.